The present T cell receptor beta chain was sequenced within a study of T cells in narcolepsy. Looked up from germline, CDR1 is LNHNV and CDR2 is YYDKDF (reference sequence). The CDR3 extends over 17 amino acids. V lost 5 bases and J lost 3; bases outside the gene matches: 9. The table came from immunoSEQ multiplex PCR; TCRdb's copy has only in-frame clones and leaves some out. Here the sample spans fewer than 30,000 clones, around 83% being singletons. This clone was seen a single time. Sequencing was performed on CD45RA- memory CD4+ T cells from PBMCs. The origin of this receptor is a human donor with narcolepsy. The chain couples TRBV15 to TRBJ2-1, with 11 bases lining up with TRBD2. CDR3 DNA: TGTGCCACCAGCGAAGTGGGGGGACTAGCGGACTACAATGAGCAGTTCTTC. Translation: CATSEVGGLADYNEQFF. Filled out from reference TRBV15 and TRBJ2-1, the complete variable domain reads DAMVIQNPRYQVTQFGKPVTLSCSQTLNHNVMYWYQQKSSQAPKLLFHYYDKDFNNEADTPDNFQSRRPNTSFCFLDIRSPGLGDTAMYLCATSEVGGLADYNEQFFGPGTRLTVL.